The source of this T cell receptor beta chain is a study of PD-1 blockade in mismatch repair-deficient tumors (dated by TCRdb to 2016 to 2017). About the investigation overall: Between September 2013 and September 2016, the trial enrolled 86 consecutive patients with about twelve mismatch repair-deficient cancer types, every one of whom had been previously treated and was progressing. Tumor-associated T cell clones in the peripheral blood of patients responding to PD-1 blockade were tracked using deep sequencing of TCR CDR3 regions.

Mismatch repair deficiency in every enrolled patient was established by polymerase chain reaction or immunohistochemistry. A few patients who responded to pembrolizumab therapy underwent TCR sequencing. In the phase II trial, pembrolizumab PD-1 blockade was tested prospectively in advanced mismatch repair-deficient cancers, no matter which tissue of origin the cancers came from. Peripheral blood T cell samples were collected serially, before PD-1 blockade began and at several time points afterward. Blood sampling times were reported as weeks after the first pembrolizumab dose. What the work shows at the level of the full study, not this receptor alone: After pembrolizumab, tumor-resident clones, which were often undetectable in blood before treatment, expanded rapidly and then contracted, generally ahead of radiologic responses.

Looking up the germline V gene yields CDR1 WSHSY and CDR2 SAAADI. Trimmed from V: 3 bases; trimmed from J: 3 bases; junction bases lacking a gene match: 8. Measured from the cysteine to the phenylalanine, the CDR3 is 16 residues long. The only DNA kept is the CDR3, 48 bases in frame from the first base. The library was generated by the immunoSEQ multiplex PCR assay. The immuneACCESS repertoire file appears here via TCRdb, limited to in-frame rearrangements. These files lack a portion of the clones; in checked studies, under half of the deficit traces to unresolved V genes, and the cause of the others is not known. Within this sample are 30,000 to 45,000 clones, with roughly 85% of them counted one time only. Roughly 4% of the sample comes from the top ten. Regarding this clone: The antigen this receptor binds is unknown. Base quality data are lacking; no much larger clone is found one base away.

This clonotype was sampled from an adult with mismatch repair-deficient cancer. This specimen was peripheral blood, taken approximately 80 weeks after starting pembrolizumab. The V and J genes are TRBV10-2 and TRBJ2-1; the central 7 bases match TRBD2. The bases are TGCGCCAGCAGTGAATTGAGGCGGGGGTTCTACAATGAGCAGTTCTTC. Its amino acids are CASSELRRGFYNEQFF.